Listed here are 5 T cell receptor beta chains from one sample, sequenced in a study of CD8+ T cells in alopecia areata. The treatment was: oral pan-JAK inhibitor, 5-10 mg twice daily. Reverse transcription of extracted RNA yielded cDNA, which provided the sequencing template. This table comes from immunoSEQ multiplex PCR, and its TCRdb copy is limited to in-frame clones, with some not included. This table has about 74,000 clones, approximately 28% appearing once. Sample: CD8+ T cells sorted from blood, taken at week 4, from a patient treated with tofacitinib. The receptors derive from a human donor with alopecia areata.

This chain joins TRBV11-2 and TRBJ2-7; D is perhaps TRBD1 (6 bases). The CDR3 spans 11 residues. The V gene's germline CDR1 is SGHAT and CDR2 FQNNGV. The ends were cut back, 5 bases at V and 7 bases at J, with 9 bases in the middle. CDR3 sequence reads: CASSHRDEQYF. CDR3 nucleotides: TGTGCCAGCAGCCACAGGGATGAGCAGTACTTC. Filled out from reference TRBV11-2 and TRBJ2-7, the complete variable domain reads EAGVAQSPRYKIIEKRQSVAFWCNPISGHATLYWYQQILGQGPKLLIQFQNNGVVDDSQLPKDRFSAERLKGVDSTLKIQPAKLEDSAVYLCASSHRDEQYFGPGTRLTVT.

This rearrangement joins TRBV7-8 to TRBJ1-5; D may be TRBD1 (5 bases). This CDR3 comprises 15 residues. The germline V and J ends were trimmed by 5 bases and 8 bases, with 19 bases remaining between them. Germline V gene sequence: CDR1 SGHVS, CDR2 FQNEAQ. The chain's CDR3 is CASSMPGRAGEPQHF. The CDR3 DNA reads TGTGCCAGCAGCATGCCGGGACGAGCGGGTGAGCCCCAGCATTTT.

V gene TRBV5-6 combines with J gene TRBJ2-6; D might be TRBD1 (6 bases). CDR3 size: 18 residues. Trimming pared 1 base from V and 1 base from J, leaving 15 bases between. CDR1 is SGHDT, CDR2 YYEEEE, per germline. DNA for the CDR3: TGTGCCAGCAGCTTGTGGGCGGACAGCCAATCTGGGGCCAACGTCCTGACTTTC. The encoded protein is CASSLWADSQSGANVLTF.

The chain recombines TRBV29-1 with TRBJ2-2; possible D gene TRBD1, 5 bases. Deletions cut 6 bases from V and 4 bases from J, with 9 bases between. The length of the CDR3 is 12 residues. CDR1 and CDR2 (germline): SQVTM, ANQGSEA. The CDR3 nucleotides read TGCAGCGTCCCAGGGTCCACCGGGGAGCTGTTTTTT. Protein product: CSVPGSTGELFF.

The V call is TRBV25-1, the J call TRBJ2-7; 7 positions agree with TRBD2. CDR3 size: 15 residues. V trimming: 4 bases; J trimming: 5 bases; junction bases outside the gene matches: 11. CDR1 is MGHDK, CDR2 SYGVNS, per germline. The CDR3, as DNA: TGTGCCAGCAGTGCCTCCGGGAGGCGGGAGAACGAGCAGTACTTC. Amino acids: CASSASGRRENEQYF.